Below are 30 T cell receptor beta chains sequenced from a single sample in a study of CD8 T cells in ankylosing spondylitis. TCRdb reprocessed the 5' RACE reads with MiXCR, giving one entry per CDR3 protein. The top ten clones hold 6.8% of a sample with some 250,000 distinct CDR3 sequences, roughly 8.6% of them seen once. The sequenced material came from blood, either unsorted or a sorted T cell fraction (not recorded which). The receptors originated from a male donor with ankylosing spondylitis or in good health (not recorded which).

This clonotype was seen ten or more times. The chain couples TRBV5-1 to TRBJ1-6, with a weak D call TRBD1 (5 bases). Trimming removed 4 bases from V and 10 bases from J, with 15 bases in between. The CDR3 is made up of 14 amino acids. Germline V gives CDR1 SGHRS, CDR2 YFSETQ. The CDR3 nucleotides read TGCGCCAGCAGCCTCGGGACTCATCAGTCACCCCTCCACTTT. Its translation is CASSLGTHQSPLHF.

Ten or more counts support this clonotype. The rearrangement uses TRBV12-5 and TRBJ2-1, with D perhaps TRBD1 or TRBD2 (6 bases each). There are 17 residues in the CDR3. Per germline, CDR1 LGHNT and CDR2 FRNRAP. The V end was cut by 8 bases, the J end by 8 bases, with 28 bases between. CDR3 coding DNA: TGTGCTAGTCTCTTTGAACCGGGGGCCACTGAATCCGATGAGCAGTTCTTC. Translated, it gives CASLFEPGATESDEQFF.

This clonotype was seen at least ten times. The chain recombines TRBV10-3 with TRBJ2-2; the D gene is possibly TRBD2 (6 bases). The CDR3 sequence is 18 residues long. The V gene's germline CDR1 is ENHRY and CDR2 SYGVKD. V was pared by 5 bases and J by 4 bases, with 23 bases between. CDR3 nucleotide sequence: TGTGCCATCAGTCCACGGAGGGAGGACCAAGGGATCACCGGGGAGCTGTTTTTT. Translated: CAISPRREDQGITGELFF.

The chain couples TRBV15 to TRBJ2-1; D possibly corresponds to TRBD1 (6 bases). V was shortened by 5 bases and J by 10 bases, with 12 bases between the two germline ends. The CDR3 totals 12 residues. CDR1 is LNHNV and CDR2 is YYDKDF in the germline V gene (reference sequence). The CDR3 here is CATSLPRGEQFF. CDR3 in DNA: TGTGCCACCAGCCTACCGAGGGGGGAGCAGTTCTTC.

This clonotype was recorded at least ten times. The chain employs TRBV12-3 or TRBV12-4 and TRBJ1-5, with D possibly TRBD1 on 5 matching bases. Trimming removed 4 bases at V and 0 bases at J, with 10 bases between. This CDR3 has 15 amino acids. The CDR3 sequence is CASSSGQVSNQPQHF. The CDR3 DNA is TGTGCCAGCAGTTCGGGGCAGGTTAGCAATCAGCCCCAGCATTTT.

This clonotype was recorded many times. DNA for the CDR3: TGTGCCAGCAGCCAAGGACTAGCCCAAGAGACCCAGTACTTC. It encodes CASSQGLAQETQYF. The V and J genes are TRBV4-2 and TRBJ2-5, with TRBD2 matching 7 bases. The CDR3 has 14 residues. Germline V lookup: CDR1 LGHNA, CDR2 YNFKEQ. Trimming at V came to 1 base and at J to 1 base, leaving 0 bases not matched to a gene.

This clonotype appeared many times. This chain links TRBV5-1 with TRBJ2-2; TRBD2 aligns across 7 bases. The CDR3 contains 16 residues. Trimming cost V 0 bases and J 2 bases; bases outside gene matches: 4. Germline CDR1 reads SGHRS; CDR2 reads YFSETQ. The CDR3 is CASSLVPSGNTGELFF. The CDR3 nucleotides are TGCGCCAGCAGCTTGGTCCCTAGCGGAAACACCGGGGAGCTGTTTTTT.

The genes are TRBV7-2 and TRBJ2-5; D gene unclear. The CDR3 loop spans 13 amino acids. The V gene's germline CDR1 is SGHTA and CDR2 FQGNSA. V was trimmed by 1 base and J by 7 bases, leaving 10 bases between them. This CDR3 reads CASSLDGLGTQYF. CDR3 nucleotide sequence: TGTGCCAGCAGCTTAGATGGGTTAGGGACCCAGTACTTC.

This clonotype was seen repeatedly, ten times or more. CDR3: CASSFTQGVQFF. In nucleotides, the CDR3 is TGTGCCAGCAGCTTCACACAGGGCGTTCAGTTCTTC. V gene TRBV7-3 combines with J gene TRBJ2-1; tentative D call: TRBD1 (6 bases). The length of the CDR3 is 12 residues. V lost 3 bases, J lost 13 bases, and 13 bases lay in between. Germline V gene lookup returns CDR1 SGHTA and CDR2 FQGTGA.

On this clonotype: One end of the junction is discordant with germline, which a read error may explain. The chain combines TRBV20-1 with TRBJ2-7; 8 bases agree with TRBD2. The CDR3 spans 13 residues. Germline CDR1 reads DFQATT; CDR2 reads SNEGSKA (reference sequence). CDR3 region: CCARAGVSYEQYF. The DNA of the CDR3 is TGCTGTGCTAGAGCGGGAGTCTCCTACGAGCAGTACTTC.

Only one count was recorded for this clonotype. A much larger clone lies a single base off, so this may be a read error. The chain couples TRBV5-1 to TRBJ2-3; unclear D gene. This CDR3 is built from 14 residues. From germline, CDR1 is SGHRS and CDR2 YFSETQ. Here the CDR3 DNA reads TGCGCCGGCAGCTTAGGACGGGTTATAGATACGCAGTATTTT. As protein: CAGSLGRVIDTQYF.

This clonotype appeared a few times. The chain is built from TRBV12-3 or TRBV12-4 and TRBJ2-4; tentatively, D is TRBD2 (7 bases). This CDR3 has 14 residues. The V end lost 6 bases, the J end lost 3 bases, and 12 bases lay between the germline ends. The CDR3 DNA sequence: TGTGCCAGCAGGGGGGGGCTCGACAAAAACATTCAGTACTTC. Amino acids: CASRGGLDKNIQYF.

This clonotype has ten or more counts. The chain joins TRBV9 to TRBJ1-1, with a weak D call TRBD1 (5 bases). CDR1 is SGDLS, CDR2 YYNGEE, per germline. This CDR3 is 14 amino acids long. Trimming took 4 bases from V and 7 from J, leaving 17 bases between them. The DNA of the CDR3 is TGTGCCAGCAGCCGATTCGGGGGGGGGGATGAAGCTTTCTTT. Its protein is CASSRFGGGDEAFF. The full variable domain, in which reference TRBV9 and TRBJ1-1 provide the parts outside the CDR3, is DSGVTQTPKHLITATGQRVTLRCSPRSGDLSVYWYQQSLDQGLQFLIQYYNGEERAKGNILERFSAQQFPDLHSELNLSSLELGDSALYFCASSRFGGGDEAFFGQGTRLTVV.

The CDR3 is CSVSWTSSYNEQFF. For the CDR3, the DNA is TGCAGTGTGTCTTGGACTAGCTCCTACAATGAGCAGTTCTTC. This chain uses TRBV20-1 with TRBJ2-1; 7 bases line up with TRBD2. The ends lost 7 bases at V and 0 bases at J; junction bases unmatched: 6. From germline, CDR1 is DFQATT and CDR2 SNEGSKA (reference sequence). The CDR3 runs 14 residues.

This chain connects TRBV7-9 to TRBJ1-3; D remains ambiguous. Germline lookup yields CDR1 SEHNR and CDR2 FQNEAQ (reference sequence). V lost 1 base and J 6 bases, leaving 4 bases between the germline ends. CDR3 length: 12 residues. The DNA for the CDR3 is TGTGCCAGCAGCTTAGGGGCAAACACCATATATTTT. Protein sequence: CASSLGANTIYF.

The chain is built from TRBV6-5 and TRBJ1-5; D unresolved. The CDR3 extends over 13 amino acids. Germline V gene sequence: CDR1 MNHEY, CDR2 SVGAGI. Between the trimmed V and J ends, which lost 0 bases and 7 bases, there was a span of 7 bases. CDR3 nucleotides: TGTGCCAGCAGTTACTCGAATAGGCAGCCCCAGCATTTT. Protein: CASSYSNRQPQHF.

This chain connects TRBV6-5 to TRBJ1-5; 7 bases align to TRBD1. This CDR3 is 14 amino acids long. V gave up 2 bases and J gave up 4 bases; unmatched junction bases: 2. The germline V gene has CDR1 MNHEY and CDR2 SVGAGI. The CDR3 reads CASSYGTANQPQHF. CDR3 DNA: TGTGCCAGCAGTTACGGGACAGCAAATCAGCCCCAGCATTTT.

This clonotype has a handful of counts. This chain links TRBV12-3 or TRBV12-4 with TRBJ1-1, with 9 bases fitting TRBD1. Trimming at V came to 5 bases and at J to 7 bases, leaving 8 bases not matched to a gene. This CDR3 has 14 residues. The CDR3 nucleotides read TGTGCCAGCAGTGGAGGGGACAGGGAGGATGAAGCTTTCTTT. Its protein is CASSGGDREDEAFF.

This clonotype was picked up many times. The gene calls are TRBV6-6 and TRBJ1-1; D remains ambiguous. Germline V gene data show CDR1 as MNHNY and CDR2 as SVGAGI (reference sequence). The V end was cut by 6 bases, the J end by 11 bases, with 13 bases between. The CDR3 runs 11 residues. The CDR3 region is CASRDRRVAFF. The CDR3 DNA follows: TGTGCCAGCAGAGACCGGCGCGTTGCTTTCTTT.

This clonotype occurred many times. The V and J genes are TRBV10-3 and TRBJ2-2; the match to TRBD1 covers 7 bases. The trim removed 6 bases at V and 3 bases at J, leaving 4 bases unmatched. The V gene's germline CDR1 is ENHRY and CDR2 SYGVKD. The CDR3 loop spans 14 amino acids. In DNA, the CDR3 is TGTGCCATCAGCCCCGACAGGGACACCGGGGAGCTGTTTTTT. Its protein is CAISPDRDTGELFF.

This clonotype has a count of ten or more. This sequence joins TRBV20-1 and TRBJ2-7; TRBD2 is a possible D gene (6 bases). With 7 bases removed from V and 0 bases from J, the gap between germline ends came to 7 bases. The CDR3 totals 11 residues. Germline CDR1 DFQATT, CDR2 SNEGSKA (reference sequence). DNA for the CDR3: TGCAGTGTTAGCGGCTCCTACGAGCAGTACTTC. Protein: CSVSGSYEQYF.

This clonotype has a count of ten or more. The CDR3 sequence: CASSLSTLGTGELFF. CDR3 DNA: TGTGCCAGCAGTTTAAGTACACTTGGGACCGGGGAGCTGTTTTTT. The V gene is TRBV27, the J gene TRBJ2-2; D is unclear. CDR3 length: 15 amino acids. CDR1 is MNHEY, CDR2 SMNVEV, per germline (reference sequence). V was trimmed by 2 bases and J by 5 bases, leaving 12 bases between them.

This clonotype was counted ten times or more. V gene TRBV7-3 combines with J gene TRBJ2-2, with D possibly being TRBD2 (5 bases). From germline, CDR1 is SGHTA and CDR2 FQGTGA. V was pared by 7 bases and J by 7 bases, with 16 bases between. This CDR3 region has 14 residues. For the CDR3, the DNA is TGTGCCAGCAAGTTACTTTCCGGGGACGGGGAGCTGTTTTTT. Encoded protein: CASKLLSGDGELFF.

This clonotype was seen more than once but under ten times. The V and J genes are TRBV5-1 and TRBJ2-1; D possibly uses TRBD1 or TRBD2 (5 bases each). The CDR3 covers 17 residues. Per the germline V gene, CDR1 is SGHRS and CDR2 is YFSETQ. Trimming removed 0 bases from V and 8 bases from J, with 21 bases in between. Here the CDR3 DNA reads TGCGCCAGCAGCTTGGTCGGCCCCGGGACCCCTGGCCATGAGCAGTTCTTC. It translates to CASSLVGPGTPGHEQFF.

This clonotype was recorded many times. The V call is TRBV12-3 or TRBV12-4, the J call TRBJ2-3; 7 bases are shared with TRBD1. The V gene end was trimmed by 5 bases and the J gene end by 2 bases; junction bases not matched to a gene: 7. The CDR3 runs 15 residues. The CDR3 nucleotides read TGTGCCAGCAGTACCCGACAGGGACCCACAGATACGCAGTATTTT. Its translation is CASSTRQGPTDTQYF.

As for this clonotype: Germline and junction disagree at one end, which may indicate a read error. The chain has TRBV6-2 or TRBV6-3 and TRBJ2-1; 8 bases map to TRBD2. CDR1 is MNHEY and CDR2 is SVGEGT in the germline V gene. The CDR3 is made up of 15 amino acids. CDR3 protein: CASRELAAYYTEQFF. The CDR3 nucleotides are TGTGCCAGCAGAGAACTAGCGGCATATTACACTGAGCAGTTCTTC.

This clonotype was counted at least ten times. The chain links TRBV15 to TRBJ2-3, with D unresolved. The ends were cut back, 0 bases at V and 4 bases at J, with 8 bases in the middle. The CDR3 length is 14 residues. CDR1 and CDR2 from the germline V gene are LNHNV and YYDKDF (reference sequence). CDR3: CATSREDRADTQYF. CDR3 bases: TGTGCCACCAGCAGAGAAGACCGAGCAGATACGCAGTATTTT.

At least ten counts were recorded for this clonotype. CDR3 nucleotide sequence: TGTGCCACCAGTGATTCCCCGTCGTTCGCCACAGATACGCAGTATTTT. This encodes CATSDSPSFATDTQYF. The chain joins TRBV24-1 to TRBJ2-3; D unresolved. The CDR3 runs to 16 residues. With 2 bases removed from V and 2 bases from J, the gap between germline ends came to 13 bases. Germline CDR1 and CDR2: KGHDR and SFDVKD.

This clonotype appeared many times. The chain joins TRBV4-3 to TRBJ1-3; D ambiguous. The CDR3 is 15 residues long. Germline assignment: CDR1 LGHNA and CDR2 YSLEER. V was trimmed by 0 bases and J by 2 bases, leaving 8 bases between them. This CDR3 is CASSQEWGTGNTIYF. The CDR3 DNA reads TGCGCCAGCAGCCAAGAGTGGGGAACTGGAAACACCATATATTTT.

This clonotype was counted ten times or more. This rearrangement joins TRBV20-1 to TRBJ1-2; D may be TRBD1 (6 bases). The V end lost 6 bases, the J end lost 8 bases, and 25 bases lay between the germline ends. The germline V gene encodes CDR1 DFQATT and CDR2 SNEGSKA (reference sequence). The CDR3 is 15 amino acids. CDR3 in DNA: TGCAGTGCCAAGATCCCGGGACACTCCTTGGGAGGCTACACCTTC. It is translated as CSAKIPGHSLGGYTF.